This record looks at one T cell receptor beta chain sequence and its context. Its antigen is undetermined. This sample was taken from a study of blood T cell dynamics during melanoma immunotherapy. Study information: First-line therapy was either pembrolizumab or nivolumab with ipilimumab for metastatic melanoma. Study conclusions and caveats: It remained unknown if the driving T cell clones were melanoma-specific.

CDR3 length: 15 residues. CDR1 is KGHSH and CDR2 is LQKENI in the germline V gene. V was clipped by 2 bases and J by 8 bases; unmatched bases: 3. Time point noted: week 3, after first cycle of checkpoint inhibitor. Generated by immunoSEQ multiplex PCR, the TCRdb table keeps only in-frame clones and is missing some. The data hold about 420 clones, with about 80% observed a single time. The V and J genes are TRBV18 and TRBJ1-4; 12 nucleotides align to TRBD1. Specimen: cell-free DNA from blood, collected from a patient treated with checkpoint blockade. This clonotype was obtained from a human donor with melanoma. Here the CDR3 reads CASSPWDRGPEKLFF. The DNA for the CDR3 is TGTGCCAGCTCACCATGGGACAGGGGGCCCGAAAAACTGTTTTTT.